The 29 T cell receptor beta chains below come from one sample, sequenced in a study of cytomegalovirus exposure and HLA in healthy donors. Clones were read by immunoSEQ multiplex PCR, and TCRdb kept only the in-frame ones, dropping some. The table includes 150,000 or so clones, about nine tenths detected once. Sequenced input: PBMCs. The receptors were sampled from a woman under 40 in good health and CMV-seropositive.

The chain joins TRBV5-6 to TRBJ2-2, with 14 bases aligning to TRBD2. Losses at the gene ends were 0 bases for V and 1 base for J; bases not matched to a gene: 5. Germline assignment: CDR1 SGHDT and CDR2 YYEEEE. The CDR3 covers 19 residues. In nucleotides, the CDR3 is TGTGCCAGCAGCTTGGGACTAGCGGGAGGGTTTGGGAACACCGGGGAGCTGTTTTTT. Amino acid sequence: CASSLGLAGGFGNTGELFF. Full variable domain (rest looked up from reference TRBV5-6 and TRBJ2-2): DAGVTQSPTHLIKTRGQQVTLRCSPKSGHDTVSWYQQALGQGPQFIFQYYEEEERQRGNFPDRFSGHQFPNYSSELNVNALLLGDSALYLCASSLGLAGGFGNTGELFFGEGSRLTVL.

The chain links TRBV7-8 to TRBJ2-1, with D perhaps matching TRBD2 (6 bases). Per the germline V gene, CDR1 is SGHVS and CDR2 is FQNEAQ. There are 17 residues in the CDR3. The V gene lost 4 bases and the J gene lost 4 bases, with 20 bases spanning the gap. For the CDR3, the DNA is TGTGCCAGCAGCTCCTCCGGGCGGGGCCGCAATTACAATGAGCAGTTCTTC. It specifies CASSSSGRGRNYNEQFF.

The chain combines TRBV5-4 with TRBJ2-2; no definite D call. The V and J ends lost 1 base and 1 base respectively, with 5 bases between them. The germline V gene has CDR1 SGHNT and CDR2 YYREEE (reference sequence). CDR3 length: 14 amino acids. The CDR3: CASSLPLNTGELFF. CDR3 coding DNA: TGTGCCAGCAGCTTGCCCTTGAACACCGGGGAGCTGTTTTTT.

This rearrangement joins TRBV5-5 to TRBJ1-1; D is uncertain. Germline CDR1 is SGHKS and CDR2 is YYEKEE (reference sequence). Trimming removed 2 bases from V and 1 base from J, with 12 bases in between. The CDR3 contains 15 residues. The CDR3 bases are TGTGCCAGCAGCTTTTCACCCAGGAAGAACACTGAAGCTTTCTTT. It specifies CASSFSPRKNTEAFF.

The count of this clone is one. The chain is built from TRBV27 and TRBJ1-2, with D uncertain. The CDR3 is 17 residues long. V was trimmed by 0 bases and J by 8 bases, leaving 22 bases between them. Germline loops: CDR1 MNHEY, CDR2 SMNVEV (reference sequence). As DNA, the CDR3 is TGTGCCAGCAGTTTATCGGCTCCCCCGTCCGGGTATCGCGGCTACACCTTC. Protein sequence: CASSLSAPPSGYRGYTF.

V is TRBV27 and J is TRBJ2-5, with a tentative D call TRBD2 (6 bases). CDR1 is MNHEY and CDR2 is SMNVEV in the germline V gene (reference sequence). The V and J ends lost 5 bases and 9 bases respectively, with 22 bases between them. The CDR3 is made up of 15 amino acids. The DNA of the CDR3 is TGTGCCAGCAGTCCCGTGATTTCGGGGGTCGGGGCCCAGTACTTC. This codes for CASSPVISGVGAQYF.

J is TRBJ2-5 and V is TRBV6-6; 7 bases match TRBD2. After removal of 6 bases from V and 6 bases from J, the junction contained 1 base not matched to a gene. CDR3 length: 11 residues. Germline assignment: CDR1 MNHNY and CDR2 SVGAGI (reference sequence). DNA of the CDR3: TGTGCCAGCAGCGGGAGGAAGACCCAGTACTTC. Residues: CASSGRKTQYF.

The chain employs TRBV7-6 and TRBJ2-3; D is unresolved. Trimming took off 1 base at V and 4 bases at J, with 6 bases between the two ends. The CDR3 is 13 residues long. Germline values: CDR1 SGHVS, CDR2 FNYEAQ. The CDR3 bases are TGTGCCAGCAGCTTAGGAGCCTCAGATACGCAGTATTTT. Translating gives CASSLGASDTQYF.

The CDR3 region is CASSETRGLWTEAFF. In DNA form, the CDR3 reads TGTGCCAGCAGTGAGACCAGGGGGTTGTGGACTGAAGCTTTCTTT. This chain connects TRBV6-1 to TRBJ1-1; 7 bases align to TRBD1. Trimming cost V 3 bases and J 5 bases; bases outside gene matches: 9. CDR3 size: 15 residues. Germline V gives CDR1 MNHNS, CDR2 SASEGT.

The chain joins TRBV29-1 to TRBJ2-7; 10 positions agree with TRBD2. CDR3 size: 17 residues. V lost 2 bases to trimming and J lost 3 bases; unmatched junction nucleotides: 13. CDR1 and CDR2 (germline): SQVTM, ANQGSEA. The CDR3 DNA follows: TGCAGCGTTGAACTATGGACTAGCGGCTGGCCCAACTACGAGCAGTACTTC. Residues: CSVELWTSGWPNYEQYF.

The gene calls are TRBV6-4 and TRBJ1-2; 10 nucleotides match TRBD1. With V trimmed by 6 bases and J by 6 bases, 10 bases remained unmatched. Looked up from germline, CDR1 is MRHNA and CDR2 is SNTAGT. This CDR3 has 15 amino acids. The CDR3: CASSPEGQGIHGYTF. CDR3 bases: TGTGCCAGCAGCCCGGAGGGACAGGGGATCCATGGCTACACCTTC.

This sequence joins TRBV14 and TRBJ2-1, with 10 positions matching TRBD1. Germline V gene lookup returns CDR1 SGHDN and CDR2 FVKESK. J gave up 8 bases and V 5 bases, and 6 bases lay outside the gene matches. The CDR3 is 14 amino acids. In DNA, the CDR3 is TGTGCCAGCAGCAAGGGACAGGGGAGGGATGAGCAGTTCTTC. Residues: CASSKGQGRDEQFF.

This chain connects TRBV12-5 to TRBJ2-5; D is unclear. Trimming shortened V by 7 bases and J by 5 bases, and 11 bases separated the two germline ends. This CDR3 has 12 residues. Germline CDR1 reads LGHNT; CDR2 reads FRNRAP. This CDR3 is CASATNGETQYF. The CDR3 DNA is TGTGCTAGTGCCACCAACGGGGAGACCCAGTACTTC.

This chain connects TRBV7-8 to TRBJ2-3; possibly TRBD2 for D (6 bases). Trimming stripped 1 base from V and 3 bases from J, with 20 bases between. CDR1 is SGHVS, CDR2 FQNEAQ, per germline. This CDR3 spans 18 amino acids. CDR3 sequence: CASSLEGRESWLTDTQYF. The CDR3 DNA sequence: TGTGCCAGCAGCTTAGAGGGTCGGGAGTCATGGCTAACAGATACGCAGTATTTT.

The J gene is TRBJ2-4, the V gene TRBV2; no clear D. The V and J ends lost 6 bases and 0 bases respectively, with 9 bases between them. The CDR3 sequence is 14 residues long. In germline, CDR1 is SNHLY, CDR2 FYNNEI. Here the CDR3 reads CASRPVAAKNIQYF. The CDR3 DNA reads as TGTGCCAGCAGGCCAGTGGCAGCCAAAAACATTCAGTACTTC.

The J gene is TRBJ2-5, the V gene TRBV2, with D perhaps TRBD1 (6 bases). The CDR3 is 13 residues long. Germline V gene sequence: CDR1 SNHLY, CDR2 FYNNEI. The V end was cut by 7 bases, the J end by 1 base, with 10 bases between. CDR3 loop: CASKGQIQETQYF. The CDR3 region has the DNA TGTGCCAGCAAGGGACAAATCCAAGAGACCCAGTACTTC.

The chain employs TRBV6-1 and TRBJ1-1; D uncertain. The CDR3 covers 15 residues. V lost 1 base and J 1 base, leaving 10 bases between the germline ends. Per germline, CDR1 MNHNS and CDR2 SASEGT. Here the CDR3 reads CASSEGWRANTEAFF. The CDR3 DNA follows: TGTGCCAGCAGTGAAGGATGGAGGGCGAACACTGAAGCTTTCTTT.

This clone was picked up a small number of times. This chain uses TRBV25-1 with TRBJ1-6; 7 nucleotides line up with TRBD1. This CDR3 has 13 residues. Germline CDR1 and CDR2: MGHDK and SYGVNS. The ends lost 4 bases at V and 9 bases at J; junction bases unmatched: 3. The CDR3 loop reads CASSGQGTSPLHF. The DNA of the CDR3 is TGTGCCAGCAGTGGACAGGGTACTTCACCCCTCCACTTT.

The gene calls are TRBV2 and TRBJ1-5, with 9 positions matching TRBD1. J gave up 7 bases and V 8 bases, and 12 bases lay outside the gene matches. CDR1 is SNHLY, CDR2 FYNNEI, per germline. CDR3 size: 15 residues. The CDR3 DNA follows: TGTGCCAGCCAACCGGGACAGGGTAGGAACCAGCCCCAGCATTTT. This translates into CASQPGQGRNQPQHF.

The gene calls are TRBV6-6 and TRBJ2-7; D is ambiguous. The V gene lost 5 bases and the J gene lost 3 bases, with 17 bases spanning the gap. Germline assignment: CDR1 MNHNY and CDR2 SVGAGI (reference sequence). The CDR3 is 15 amino acids. The CDR3 loop is CASSTIISRNYEQYF. In DNA, the CDR3 is TGTGCCAGCAGTACCATAATTAGCCGGAACTACGAGCAGTACTTC.

The chain recombines TRBV28 with TRBJ1-5; D uncertain. Germline-derived CDR1 and CDR2 are MDHEN and SYDVKM. There are 14 residues in the CDR3. V was cut by 4 bases and J by 10 bases, with 17 bases left in between. The CDR3 nucleotides read TGTGCCAGCAGTTCCCCGGCGGGGAGACCTCCCCAGCATTTT. This sequence encodes CASSSPAGRPPQHF.

This chain links TRBV28 with TRBJ1-5; perhaps TRBD1 as D (6 bases). V shed 3 bases and J shed 2 bases, with 14 bases lying between them. The CDR3 has 16 residues. The germline gives CDR1 MDHEN, CDR2 SYDVKM. The CDR3 DNA reads TGTGCCAGCAGTTTTCACAGGGCGTCGGGCAATCAGCCCCAGCATTTT. Protein product: CASSFHRASGNQPQHF.

The rearrangement joins TRBV25-1 to TRBJ1-1; D might be TRBD1 (5 bases). The CDR3 has 14 amino acids. Germline V lookup: CDR1 MGHDK, CDR2 SYGVNS. Trimming removed 4 bases at V and 0 bases at J, with 9 bases between. CDR3: CASSVGGMNTEAFF. The CDR3 region has the DNA TGTGCCAGCAGTGTGGGGGGGATGAACACTGAAGCTTTCTTT. Looking up the rest from reference TRBV25-1 and TRBJ1-1 gives the full variable domain: EADIYQTPRYLVIGTGKKITLECSQTMGHDKMYWYQQDPGMELHLIHYSYGVNSTEKGDLSSESTVSRIRTEHFPLTLESARPSHTSQYLCASSVGGMNTEAFFGQGTRLTVV.

The gene calls are TRBV27 and TRBJ2-1, with TRBD2 matching over 14 bases. With V trimmed by 4 bases and J by 2 bases, 7 bases remained unmatched. Germline CDR1 and CDR2: MNHEY and SMNVEV (reference sequence). The length of the CDR3 is 18 residues. CDR3 DNA sequence: TGTGCCAGCAGTTCTGGGACTAGCGGGGGACGCGCCTACAATGAGCAGTTCTTC. Residues: CASSSGTSGGRAYNEQFF.

V and J are TRBV9 and TRBJ2-7; 9 bases fit TRBD2. V lost 5 bases, J lost 0 bases, and 6 bases stayed unmatched. The CDR3 has 15 residues. The germline V gene has CDR1 SGDLS and CDR2 YYNGEE. DNA for the CDR3: TGTGCCAGCAGTCGACTAGCGGCGAGCTCCTACGAGCAGTACTTC. Amino acids: CASSRLAASSYEQYF.

The chain employs TRBV5-1 and TRBJ1-1, with TRBD1 matching 9 bases. The ends lost 5 bases at V and 8 bases at J; junction bases unmatched: 10. CDR3 length equals 14 residues. The V gene's germline CDR1 is SGHRS and CDR2 YFSETQ. CDR3 residues: CASSHTPGTGEAFF. The CDR3 DNA sequence: TGCGCCAGCAGTCACACACCTGGGACAGGGGAAGCTTTCTTT.

This clone is a singleton in its sample. The chain carries TRBV5-1 and TRBJ2-1; D perhaps matches TRBD2 (5 bases). The V and J ends lost 0 bases and 4 bases respectively, with 11 bases between them. The CDR3 totals 15 residues. From germline, CDR1 is SGHRS and CDR2 YFSETQ. CDR3 in amino acids: CASSLVGGLYNEQFF. CDR3 sequence (DNA): TGCGCCAGCAGCTTGGTGGGCGGGCTATACAATGAGCAGTTCTTC.

This clone was seen only once. The chain couples TRBV10-2 to TRBJ2-1, with 11 bases aligning to TRBD2. Trimming at V came to 6 bases and at J to 0 bases, leaving 10 bases not matched to a gene. CDR1 and CDR2 (germline): WSHSY, SAAADI. The CDR3 spans 18 residues. CDR3 DNA sequence: TGCGCCAGCAGCGTGGGACTAGCGGCCTTCAGCTCCTACAATGAGCAGTTCTTC. It is translated as CASSVGLAAFSSYNEQFF.

This clone was picked up one time. CDR3 DNA: TGCGCCAGCAGTAGTGAAGAACAGGGGTGGGAGAATGAGCAGTTCTTC. Translating gives CASSSEEQGWENEQFF. V and J are TRBV5-1 and TRBJ2-1, with 7 bases matching TRBD1. Germline V lookup: CDR1 SGHRS, CDR2 YFSETQ. The CDR3 covers 16 residues. The V and J ends lost 5 bases and 7 bases, in that order; junction bases with no gene match: 15.